The sequence of this TCR beta chain was determined in a study of T cell clones after liver transplantation. The overall study: Apart from a few HCV-positive recipients, transplants were for non-autoimmune, non-viral reasons.

Study results and limitations: A significant post-transplant drop in circulating graft-donor-reactive CD4 TCRbeta sequences occurred in most of the 8 subjects. The donor-reactive repertoire was only partly measurable in a couple of subjects, lacking donor cells.

CDR1 is MNHNS and CDR2 is SASEGT in the germline V gene. After removal of 7 bases from V and 5 bases from J, the junction contained 9 bases not matched to a gene. The CDR3 consists of 15 residues. Produced via immunoSEQ multiplex PCR; TCRdb's table is partial and in-frame only. The top ten clones hold 0.8% to 1% of a sample with 95,000 to 110,000 clones, about 81% of them seen once. Details on this clone: What it binds is unknown.

Sorting of unstimulated PBMCs yielded separate CD3+CD4+ and CD3+CD8+ fractions. The source was CD4+ T cells from blood, collected before liver transplant. The chain employs TRBV6-1 and TRBJ2-5, with 11 bases that match TRBD2. The TCR comes from a human donor who received a liver transplant. The CDR3 spells CASNLLAGGPETQYF. Here the CDR3 DNA reads TGTGCCAGCAATCTTTTAGCGGGGGGGCCGGAGACCCAGTACTTC.